The clone carrying this TCR beta chain was seen repeatedly, ten times or more. The data originate from a study of neurological immune-mediated disorders. Between the trimmed V and J ends, which lost 1 base and 4 bases, there was a span of 19 bases. This CDR3 contains 17 residues. Germline V gives CDR1 SGHTA, CDR2 FQGNSA. One entry per CDR3 protein, called by TCRdb with MiXCR from the 5' RACE reads. Here the sample spans some 33,000 distinct CDR3 sequences, more than 1.3% being singletons. The TCR was taken from a woman aged 25-40 years with multiple sclerosis. Sequences were obtained from PBMCs. V and J are TRBV7-2 and TRBJ1-2, with D perhaps matching TRBD1 (5 bases). CDR3 region: CASSLETRRGSLYGYTF. The CDR3 region has the DNA TGTGCCAGCAGCTTAGAAACTCGAAGGGGAAGCCTCTATGGCTACACCTTC.